Below are 17 T cell receptor beta chains sequenced from a single sample in a study of T-cell memory formation after mild COVID-19 (dated by TCRdb to the early 2020s). Library generation was performed with 5' RACE. Sequencing took place on an Illumina NovaSeq 6000. TCRdb's own reprocessing of the public reads used fastp at Q25 and MiXCR and kept productive beta chains. For every CDR3 protein sequence, its rows merge into one entry that carries the most common genes and DNA. The sample table shows about 440,000 distinct CDR3 sequences, and around 20% are seen once. The ten largest clones add up to more than 8% of the sample. The sequenced sample was PBMCs or a T cell subset sorted from them (not recorded which). The receptors originated from an adult woman who had mild COVID-19 (a few samples of this study predate the infection). The sample titles of this study are shuffled in the database, so cell type and time point are left out; the donor was told from shared clones.

This chain connects TRBV7-7 to TRBJ2-5, with 8 bases that match TRBD2. The CDR3 is 15 amino acids. Germline V gives CDR1 SSHAT, CDR2 FNYEAQ (reference sequence). The CDR3 region is CASAPRGGLPETQYF. The CDR3 DNA sequence: TGTGCTAGCGCCCCTCGGGGGGGGCTCCCAGAGACCCAGTACTTC.

J is TRBJ1-2 and V is TRBV7-2; D is possibly TRBD1 (6 bases). Germline V gene sequence: CDR1 SGHTA, CDR2 FQGNSA. The V end lost 5 bases, the J end lost 10 bases, and 14 bases lay between the germline ends. CDR3 length: 12 residues. CDR3 DNA sequence: TGTGCCAGCAGCGTACCAGGGGTGTTCTACACCTTC. As protein: CASSVPGVFYTF.

This clonotype was found a few times. The V and J genes are TRBV25-1 and TRBJ2-7; 7 nucleotides line up with TRBD2. The junction had 2 bases not matched to a gene; V was cut back by 4 bases and J by 2 bases. CDR1 and CDR2 (germline): MGHDK, SYGVNS. The CDR3 totals 13 residues. The CDR3 sequence: CASSGDYTYEQYF. In nucleotides, the CDR3 is TGTGCCAGCAGTGGGGACTATACCTACGAGCAGTACTTC.

The V gene is TRBV6-5, the J gene TRBJ2-7, with D unresolved. CDR1 and CDR2 from the germline V gene are MNHEY and SVGAGI. V was shortened by 2 bases and J by 10 bases, with 15 bases between the two germline ends. The CDR3 is 13 amino acids. CDR3 loop: CASSYMGPRVQYF. Here the CDR3 DNA reads TGTGCCAGCAGTTACATGGGCCCTCGGGTACAGTACTTC.

This clonotype was picked up a small number of times. This sequence joins TRBV27 and TRBJ2-5, with TRBD1 matching 8 bases. CDR1 and CDR2 (germline): MNHEY, SMNVEV (reference sequence). The CDR3 extends over 14 amino acids. The J segment lost 4 bases and the V segment lost 6 bases, leaving 7 bases of the junction unmatched. CDR3 loop: CASSPDRGIETQYF. The CDR3 DNA sequence: TGTGCCAGCAGCCCCGACAGGGGTATAGAGACCCAGTACTTC.

This clonotype has a count of ten or more. The chain couples TRBV29-1 to TRBJ2-1, with 7 bases aligning to TRBD2. The CDR3 spans 15 residues. Losses at the gene ends were 4 bases for V and 5 bases for J; bases not matched to a gene: 11. CDR1 and CDR2 (germline): SQVTM, ANQGSEA. Written as DNA, the CDR3 is TGCAGCGTTGTGAATCAAGGGAGGGACCACAATGAGCAGTTCTTC. Its protein product is CSVVNQGRDHNEQFF.

The gene calls are TRBV19 and TRBJ2-7, with 8 bases aligning to TRBD1. CDR1 and CDR2 (germline): LNHDA, SQIVND (reference sequence). V lost 10 bases to trimming and J lost 6 bases; unmatched junction nucleotides: 23. This CDR3 region has 17 residues. This CDR3 reads CATFRGPLGRAKGEQYF. The CDR3 nucleotides read TGTGCCACGTTCAGGGGGCCCCTTGGCCGCGCTAAGGGCGAGCAGTACTTC.

The chain carries TRBV6-1 and TRBJ1-2, with D uncertain. The V and J ends lost 8 bases and 3 bases respectively, with 10 bases between them. The CDR3 sequence is 12 residues long. Germline V gene sequence: CDR1 MNHNS, CDR2 SASEGT. The CDR3 bases are TGTGCCAGCCGTTCTGGGGACTATGGCTACACCTTC. Protein product: CASRSGDYGYTF.

This clonotype was seen more than once but under ten times. V is TRBV12-3 or TRBV12-4 and J is TRBJ2-6; 10 positions match TRBD1. The CDR3 has 17 amino acids. V dropped 7 bases and J dropped 0; count of bases not matched to a gene: 6. For the CDR3, the DNA is TGTGCCAGCACACCGGGACAGGGGCTCTCTGGGGCCAACGTCCTGACTTTC. It encodes CASTPGQGLSGANVLTF.

V and J are TRBV7-9 and TRBJ1-2; D possibly corresponds to TRBD1 (5 bases). The V and J ends lost 5 bases and 10 bases respectively, with 20 bases between them. The CDR3 consists of 14 residues. Germline V gives CDR1 SEHNR, CDR2 FQNEAQ (reference sequence). CDR3 residues: CASSPLGRDGIYTF. Written as DNA, the CDR3 is TGTGCCAGCAGCCCTTTGGGCAGGGACGGAATCTACACCTTC.

The chain recombines TRBV6-5 with TRBJ1-2; 8 bases map to TRBD1. This CDR3 has 16 residues. V lost 1 base and J lost 5; bases outside the gene matches: 9. Germline V gene data show CDR1 as MNHEY and CDR2 as SVGAGI. The DNA of the CDR3 is TGTGCCAGCAGTTACTTTGGACAGGGAAGGATATATGGCTACACCTTC. Translation gives CASSYFGQGRIYGYTF.

This clonotype was recorded once. The rearrangement uses TRBV6-2 or TRBV6-3 and TRBJ2-7; 9 positions agree with TRBD2. The V gene's germline CDR1 is MNHEY and CDR2 SVGEGT. The CDR3 extends over 14 amino acids. Trimming removed 7 bases from V and 7 bases from J; junction bases left unmatched: 11. The CDR3 region is CASTYGTSLWEQYF. The CDR3 DNA is TGTGCCAGCACCTACGGGACTAGCCTATGGGAGCAGTACTTC.

Only a few counts were recorded for this clonotype. The rearrangement links TRBV7-8 to TRBJ2-2; 13 nucleotides agree with TRBD2. Germline lookup yields CDR1 SGHVS and CDR2 FQNEAQ. This CDR3 is built from 18 residues. V dropped 5 bases and J dropped 3; count of bases not matched to a gene: 9. The CDR3 DNA reads as TGTGCCAGCAGCCCTCTTACTAGCGGGAGGGCCCACACCGGGGAGCTGTTTTTT. It codes for CASSPLTSGRAHTGELFF.

This clonotype was observed a handful of times. This chain joins TRBV5-1 and TRBJ2-3, with D possibly being TRBD1 (6 bases). The CDR3 sequence is 13 residues long. The V end was cut by 9 bases, the J end by 7 bases, with 18 bases between. Germline V gene sequence: CDR1 SGHRS, CDR2 YFSETQ. CDR3 DNA sequence: TGCGCCACCGCATCCGGGACAACCAATACGCAGTATTTT. Translating gives CATASGTTNTQYF. Together with reference TRBV5-1 and TRBJ2-3, the CDR3 gives the full variable domain: KAGVTQTPRYLIKTRGQQVTLSCSPISGHRSVSWYQQTPGQGLQFLFEYFSETQRNKGNFPGRFSGRQFSNSRSEMNVSTLELGDSALYLCATASGTTNTQYFGPGTRLTVL.

The chain recombines TRBV24-1 with TRBJ2-2, with TRBD2 identical over 9 bases. The CDR3 is 16 amino acids. Germline values: CDR1 KGHDR, CDR2 SFDVKD. Losses at the gene ends were 3 bases for V and 4 bases for J; bases not matched to a gene: 5. CDR3 sequence (DNA): TGTGCCACCAGTGATAATAGCGGGGGAATCACCGGGGAGCTGTTTTTT. It yields the protein CATSDNSGGITGELFF.

This clonotype has a handful of counts. This sequence joins TRBV5-6 and TRBJ1-2; 10 bases fit TRBD1. The V and J ends lost 2 bases and 6 bases, in that order; junction bases with no gene match: 7. CDR3 length: 15 residues. Germline-derived CDR1 and CDR2 are SGHDT and YYEEEE. CDR3 amino acids: CASSFLGQGGHGYTF. As DNA, the CDR3 is TGTGCCAGCAGCTTTCTCGGACAGGGGGGACATGGCTACACCTTC.

This clonotype came up a few times. The chain joins TRBV24-1 to TRBJ1-5, with D unclear. The CDR3 length is 14 residues. Germline V lookup: CDR1 KGHDR, CDR2 SFDVKD. V lost 4 bases and J 4 bases, leaving 10 bases between the germline ends. CDR3 in DNA: TGTGCCACCAGTGAGCCGATTCAAAATCAGCCCCAGCATTTT. It translates to CATSEPIQNQPQHF.